Shown below are 5 T cell receptor beta chains from a single sample sequenced in a study of blood T cell repertoires in COVID-19. The repertoire was sequenced with immunoSEQ multiplex PCR; TCRdb's copy has only in-frame clones and lacks some. The table has 180,000 or so clones, roughly 83% seen once. The sequenced sample consisted of PBMCs or T cells enriched from blood (not recorded which). These TCRs come from a woman between 45 and 60 years old who had recovered from COVID-19.

This chain joins TRBV21-1 and TRBJ2-1; the D segment call TRBD2 is taken from the table without a DNA check. TRBV21-1 is given as a pseudogene. The CDR3 is 19 amino acids. In DNA form, the CDR3 reads TGTGCCAGCAGCAACCGAACATATAGCGGGGGAAGCTCCTACAATGAGCAGTTCTTC. Translated, it gives CASSNRTYSGGSSYNEQFF.

The CDR3 loop is CASSDGHILGGGDEQFF. The CDR3 DNA sequence: TGTGCCAGCAGCGACGGTCACATTTTAGGCGGGGGCGATGAGCAGTTCTTC. This rearrangement joins TRBV7-9 to TRBJ2-1; possibly TRBD2 for D (7 bases). This CDR3 contains 17 residues. Trimming left V 5 bases short and J 8 bases short, with 25 bases between. CDR1 and CDR2 from the germline V gene are SEHNR and FQNEAQ (reference sequence).

In DNA, the CDR3 is TGTGCCACCAGCAGAGTAGTACGGAACACCGGGGAGCTGTTTTTT. Its translation is CATSRVVRNTGELFF. The chain links TRBV15 to TRBJ2-2; the D is unclear. The V and J ends lost 1 base and 1 base respectively, with 7 bases between them. CDR3 length: 15 amino acids. Germline-derived CDR1 and CDR2 are LNHNV and YYDKDF (reference sequence). The full variable domain, with the rest looked up from reference TRBV15 and TRBJ2-2, is DAMVIQNPRYQVTQFGKPVTLSCSQTLNHNVMYWYQQKSSQAPKLLFHYYDKDFNNEADTPDNFQSRRPNTSFCFLDIRSPGLGDTAMYLCATSRVVRNTGELFFGEGSRLTVL.

This chain links TRBV2 with TRBJ2-3; TRBD1 is a possible D gene (5 bases). V shed 6 bases and J shed 2 bases, with 15 bases lying between them. This CDR3 is built from 15 residues. Germline CDR1 is SNHLY and CDR2 is FYNNEI. The CDR3 coding sequence is TGTGCCAGCAGGTTAGGGCAGGGCCCCACAGATACGCAGTATTTT. This gives the protein CASRLGQGPTDTQYF.

The chain combines TRBV11-2 with TRBJ2-5; D is possibly TRBD2 (6 bases). V shed 1 base and J shed 6 bases, with 15 bases lying between them. The CDR3 has 15 amino acids. Looked up from germline, CDR1 is SGHAT and CDR2 is FQNNGV. The CDR3 coding sequence is TGTGCCAGCAGCTTAGCAGGAGGGGCTGAAAAGACCCAGTACTTC. Translated: CASSLAGGAEKTQYF.